This T cell receptor beta chain was identified in a study of PD-1 blockade in classical Hodgkin lymphoma. All patients relapsed after autologous stem cell transplantation, and brentuximab vedotin exposure varied. Best responses included complete response and partial response; otherwise, the best response was progressive disease. The table came from immunoSEQ multiplex PCR; TCRdb's copy has only in-frame clones and leaves some out. The sample records about 17,000 clones, approximately 72% being singletons. CDR1 is SGHKS and CDR2 is YYEKEE in the germline V gene (reference sequence). V lost 0 bases and J 4 bases, leaving 21 bases between the germline ends. The CDR3 is 18 residues long. Turning to this clone: Its antigen is currently unknown.

Study-wide results and limits: Repertoire differences have undefined causes, possibly disease activity or prior therapy. The authors excluded patients who started nivolumab under 1 year after ASCT. In newly diagnosed patients, baseline TCR diversity was reportedly below that of healthy donors.

The origin of this receptor is a human donor with classical Hodgkin lymphoma. The sequences come from peripheral blood mononuclear cells (PBMCs), collected at baseline. The V gene is TRBV5-5, the J gene TRBJ2-3; tentatively, D is TRBD1 (6 bases). CDR3 DNA sequence: TGTGCCAGCAGCTTGGGCCTCTACACTAGTGGGGGCCCAGATACGCAGTATTTT. Translation gives CASSLGLYTSGGPDTQYF. The full variable domain, completed using reference TRBV5-5 and TRBJ2-3, is DAGVTQSPTHLIKTRGQQVTLRCSPISGHKSVSWYQQVLGQGPQFIFQYYEKEERGRGNFPDRFSARQFPNYSSELNVNALLLGDSALYLCASSLGLYTSGGPDTQYFGPGTRLTVL.